The clone carrying this T cell receptor beta chain was observed a handful of times. The antigen is not known. Unique molecular identifiers featured in each of the TCR beta cDNA libraries. TCRdb fed the PCR reads into MiXCR, producing one record per CDR3 protein. The sample has about 460,000 distinct CDR3 sequences, under 55% seen once. The germline V and J ends were trimmed by 8 bases and 1 base, with 15 bases remaining between them. The CDR3 totals 15 residues. Germline assignment: CDR1 MDHEN and CDR2 SYDVKM. The data derive from a study of post-analysis software for immune sequencing data. General observations from the study: Relative to controls, patients had five TRBV segments at higher frequency, with TRBV5-6, TRBV5-1 and TRBV20-1 among these.

This TCR derives from a girl aged 10-17 years with multiple sclerosis. The sequenced sample was blood. This chain uses TRBV28 with TRBJ2-4, with D perhaps being TRBD1 or TRBD2 (5 bases each). The CDR3 DNA reads as TGTGCCAGCTCCCGTTGGGGGTCGGCCAAAAACATTCAGTACTTC. Translating it yields CASSRWGSAKNIQYF.